This T cell receptor beta chain was captured by sequencing in a study of T cell repertoires in cytomegalovirus infection. The wider study: CMV epitopes in the study were HLA-C-restricted (recently identified) and HLA-B-restricted (well studied). A matching HLA type, together with CMV infection, was signaled by public TCR beta signatures.

General study points: HLA-C-restricted, CMV-specific TCR beta clonotypes were dominant ex vivo. Summed frequency of shared TCR beta families picked out CMV carriers who also had the relevant HLA.

TCRdb re-called the reads with MiXCR, one entry per CDR3 protein. Of around 500,000 distinct CDR3 sequences listed, approximately 46% are singletons. With 3 bases removed from V and 0 bases from J, the gap between germline ends came to 19 bases. The V gene's germline CDR1 is SGHRS and CDR2 YFSETQ. The CDR3 totals 17 residues. Regarding this clonotype: As yet, its antigen is unknown.

The sample was cultured PBMCs, taken from culture after CMV antigen stimulation. The TCR was taken from a human donor in good health (CMV status not recorded). Some clones in this sample may be carry-over from other donors' samples. The rearrangement joins TRBV5-1 to TRBJ2-7, with D possibly TRBD2 on 6 matching bases. CDR3 DNA sequence: TGCGCCAGCAGCTCCAAAGCGGGCGGTTCGAGCTCCTACGAGCAGTACTTC. It encodes CASSSKAGGSSSYEQYF.